These 7 T cell receptor beta chains originate from one sample sequenced in a study of T cells in Graves' hyperthyroidism and ophthalmopathy (dated by TCRdb to between 2018 and 2021). Libraries were prepared through multiplex PCR. Sequencing relied on an Illumina HiSeq 2000. The TCR beta CDR3 regions were amplified from the RNA transcripts. The first round of RT-PCR for the TCR CDR3 was performed with the HTBI primer set and the Qiagen OneStep RT-PCR kit. Starting from the raw public reads, TCRdb applied fastp trimming at Q25, assembled clones with MiXCR and retained in-frame beta chains. Identical CDR3 proteins give one entry, which carries the most common genes and DNA. This sample is represented by approximately 400,000 distinct CDR3 sequences; about a sixth of them were singletons. The ten largest account for approximately 7.5% of the sample. Sequencing input: blood. The receptor set was obtained from a woman between 18 and 29 years old with Graves' hyperthyroidism.

This clonotype has only a few counts. This chain uses TRBV6-5 with TRBJ2-1, with 7 bases matching TRBD2. CDR1 MNHEY and CDR2 SVGAGI come from the germline V gene. The CDR3 has 12 residues. V dropped 4 bases and J dropped 15; count of bases not matched to a gene: 9. The CDR3 protein is CASSSRGSFTFF. The CDR3 DNA sequence: TGTGCCAGCAGTTCTCGCGGGAGCTTCACGTTCTTC.

A word on this clonotype: A clone one base away is much larger, so this may be a read error. This sequence joins TRBV2 and TRBJ2-1; TRBD2 aligns across 7 bases. Germline loops: CDR1 SNHLY, CDR2 FYNNEI. The CDR3 contains 15 residues. CDR3 residues: CAGSETYGREGEQFF. In DNA form, the CDR3 reads TGTGCCGGCAGTGAAACTTACGGCAGGGAGGGTGAGCAGTTCTTC. The full variable domain, in which reference TRBV2 and TRBJ2-1 provide the parts outside the CDR3, is EPEVTQTPSHQVTQMGQEVILRCVPISNHLYFYWYRQILGQKVEFLVSFYNNEISEKSEIFDDQFSVERPDGSNFTLKIRSTKLEDSAMYFCAGSETYGREGEQFFGPGTRLTVL.

This clonotype was seen many times. The J gene is TRBJ2-1, the V gene TRBV12-3 or TRBV12-4, with 11 bases aligning to TRBD2. The CDR3 spans 17 residues. Trimming took 3 bases from V and 6 from J; bases not matched to a gene: 10. This CDR3 is CASSFLAGGSGGNEQFF. For the CDR3, the DNA is TGTGCCAGCAGTTTCCTAGCGGGAGGATCGGGGGGCAATGAGCAGTTCTTC.

At least ten counts were recorded for this clonotype. The chain carries TRBV11-3 and TRBJ2-1; D gene ambiguous. V gave up 1 base and J gave up 3 bases, with 7 bases separating them. Germline V gives CDR1 SGHNT, CDR2 YENEEA. CDR3 length: 14 residues. CDR3 sequence: CASSLALVYNEQFF. In nucleotides, the CDR3 is TGTGCCAGCAGCTTAGCTCTAGTCTACAATGAGCAGTTCTTC.

This clonotype was recorded many times. This chain uses TRBV7-9 with TRBJ2-7, with D tentatively TRBD1 (5 bases). Germline-derived CDR1 and CDR2 are SEHNR and FQNEAQ (reference sequence). Trimming took off 2 bases at V and 6 bases at J, with 14 bases between the two ends. The CDR3 totals 14 residues. Written as DNA, the CDR3 is TGTGCCAGCAGCTTACAGGGATGGGTTTCCGAGCAGTACTTC. Its translation: CASSLQGWVSEQYF.

This clonotype showed up just a few times. The rearrangement links TRBV5-1 to TRBJ1-6; D uncertain. V was pared by 3 bases and J by 5 bases, with 9 bases between. Germline values: CDR1 SGHRS, CDR2 YFSETQ. The CDR3 has 14 amino acids. Here the CDR3 reads CASSSYGDNSPLHF. CDR3 nucleotides: TGCGCCAGCAGCTCGTACGGGGATAATTCACCCCTCCACTTT.

The sample holds a few counts of this clonotype. This sequence joins TRBV7-3 and TRBJ2-5; weak D call: TRBD2 (7 bases). The germline gives CDR1 SGHTA, CDR2 FQGTGA. V was shortened by 5 bases and J by 3 bases, with 13 bases between the two germline ends. The CDR3 spans 14 residues. Here the CDR3 DNA reads TGTGCCAGCAGCCAGCAGGGGACTAAAGAGACCCAGTACTTC. Protein sequence: CASSQQGTKETQYF. Using reference TRBV7-3 and TRBJ2-5 for the parts outside the CDR3, the full variable domain is GAGVSQTPSNKVTEKGKYVELRCDPISGHTALYWYRQSLGQGPEFLIYFQGTGAADDSGLPNDRFFAVRPEGSVSTLKIQRTERGDSAVYLCASSQQGTKETQYFGPGTRLLVL.